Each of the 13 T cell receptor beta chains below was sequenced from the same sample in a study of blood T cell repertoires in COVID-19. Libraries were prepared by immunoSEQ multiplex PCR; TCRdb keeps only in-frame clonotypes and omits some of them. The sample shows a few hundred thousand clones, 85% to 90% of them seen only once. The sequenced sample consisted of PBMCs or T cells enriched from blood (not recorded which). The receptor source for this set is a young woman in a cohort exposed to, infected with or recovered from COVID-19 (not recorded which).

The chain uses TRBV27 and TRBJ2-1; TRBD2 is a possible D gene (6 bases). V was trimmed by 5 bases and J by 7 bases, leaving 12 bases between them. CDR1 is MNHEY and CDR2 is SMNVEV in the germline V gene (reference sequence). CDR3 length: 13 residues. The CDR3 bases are TGTGCCAGCAGTCAGCTAGGAGGGAATGAGCAGTTCTTC. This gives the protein CASSQLGGNEQFF.

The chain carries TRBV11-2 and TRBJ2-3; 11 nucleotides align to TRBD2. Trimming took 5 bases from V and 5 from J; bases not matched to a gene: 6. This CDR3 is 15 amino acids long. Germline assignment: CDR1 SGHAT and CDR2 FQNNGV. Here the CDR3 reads CASSTSGTSGDTQYF. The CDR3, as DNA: TGTGCCAGCAGCACATCCGGGACTAGCGGAGATACGCAGTATTTT.

Here the CDR3 reads CASSLWGGTDTQYF. CDR3 nucleotide sequence: TGTGCCAGCAGCTTGTGGGGCGGCACAGATACGCAGTATTTT. The V gene is TRBV5-5, the J gene TRBJ2-3; perhaps TRBD1 as D (5 bases). Germline loops: CDR1 SGHKS, CDR2 YYEKEE (reference sequence). The CDR3 is 14 residues long. Trimming pared 1 base from V and 1 base from J, leaving 7 bases between.

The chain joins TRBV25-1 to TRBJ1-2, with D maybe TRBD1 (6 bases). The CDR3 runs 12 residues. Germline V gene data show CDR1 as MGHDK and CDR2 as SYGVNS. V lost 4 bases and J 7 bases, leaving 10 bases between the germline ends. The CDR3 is CASSVTGLGYTF. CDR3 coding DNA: TGTGCCAGCAGTGTCACAGGGCTTGGCTACACCTTC.

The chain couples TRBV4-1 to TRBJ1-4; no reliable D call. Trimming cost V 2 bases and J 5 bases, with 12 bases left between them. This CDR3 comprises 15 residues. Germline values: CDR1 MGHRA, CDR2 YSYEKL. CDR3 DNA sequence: TGCGCCAGCAGCCAACCTCAGGCCACAAATGAAAAACTGTTTTTT. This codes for CASSQPQATNEKLFF.

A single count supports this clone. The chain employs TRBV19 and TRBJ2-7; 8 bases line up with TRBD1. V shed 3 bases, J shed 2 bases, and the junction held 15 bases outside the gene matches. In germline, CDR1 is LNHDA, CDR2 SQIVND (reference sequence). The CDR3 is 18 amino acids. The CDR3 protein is CASSILGFRQGPPYEQYF. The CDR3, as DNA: TGTGCCAGTAGTATCTTGGGGTTTAGACAGGGGCCGCCCTACGAGCAGTACTTC.

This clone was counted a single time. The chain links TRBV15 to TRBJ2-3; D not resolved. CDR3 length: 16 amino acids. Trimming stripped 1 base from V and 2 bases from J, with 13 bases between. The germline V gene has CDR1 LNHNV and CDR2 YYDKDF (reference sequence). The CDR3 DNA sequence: TGTGCCACCAGCAGAGGTCAGTCCCTGGCCACAGATACGCAGTATTTT. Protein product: CATSRGQSLATDTQYF.

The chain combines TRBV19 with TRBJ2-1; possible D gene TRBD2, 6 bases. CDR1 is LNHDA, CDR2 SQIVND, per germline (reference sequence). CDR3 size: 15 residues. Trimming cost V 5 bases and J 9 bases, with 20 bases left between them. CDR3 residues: CASSLRGGRGGEQFF. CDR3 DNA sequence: TGTGCCAGTAGTCTCCGTGGGGGTCGGGGAGGTGAGCAGTTCTTC.

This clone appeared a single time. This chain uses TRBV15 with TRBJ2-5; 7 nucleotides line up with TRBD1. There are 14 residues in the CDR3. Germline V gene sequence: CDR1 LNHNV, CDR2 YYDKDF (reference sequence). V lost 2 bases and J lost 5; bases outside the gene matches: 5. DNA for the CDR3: TGTGCCACCAGCAGACTAACAGGGGAGGAGACCCAGTACTTC. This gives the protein CATSRLTGEETQYF.

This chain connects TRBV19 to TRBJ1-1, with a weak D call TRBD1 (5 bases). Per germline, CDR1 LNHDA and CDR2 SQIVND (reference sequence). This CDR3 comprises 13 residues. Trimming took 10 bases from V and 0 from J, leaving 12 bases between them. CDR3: CATTGLMNTEAFF. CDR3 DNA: TGTGCCACTACGGGACTTATGAACACTGAAGCTTTCTTT.

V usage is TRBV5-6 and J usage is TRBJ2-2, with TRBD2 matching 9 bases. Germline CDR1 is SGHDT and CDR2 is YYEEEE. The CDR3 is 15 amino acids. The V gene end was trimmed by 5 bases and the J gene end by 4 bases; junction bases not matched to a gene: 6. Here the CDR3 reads CASRRLAAFTGELFF. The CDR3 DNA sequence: TGTGCCAGCAGGAGACTAGCGGCTTTCACCGGGGAGCTGTTTTTT.

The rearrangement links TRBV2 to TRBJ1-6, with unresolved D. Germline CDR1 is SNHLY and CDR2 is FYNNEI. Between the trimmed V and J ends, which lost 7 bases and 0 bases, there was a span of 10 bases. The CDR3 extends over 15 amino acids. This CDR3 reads CASTEGSSYNSPLHF. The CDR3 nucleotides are TGTGCCAGCACCGAAGGGAGCTCCTATAATTCACCCCTCCACTTT.

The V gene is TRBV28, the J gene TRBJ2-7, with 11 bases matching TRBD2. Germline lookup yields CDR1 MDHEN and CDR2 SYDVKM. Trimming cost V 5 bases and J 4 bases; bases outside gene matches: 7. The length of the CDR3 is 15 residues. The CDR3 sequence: CASSVTSGGLYEQYF. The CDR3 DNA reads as TGTGCCAGCAGTGTTACTAGCGGGGGCCTTTACGAGCAGTACTTC.